Listed here is a single T cell receptor beta chain. What antigen it recognizes has not been identified. Base-call qualities are not available, and no considerably larger clone is one nucleotide away. Library generation was performed with the immunoSEQ multiplex PCR assay. The study's own analysis went as follows. A statistical classification framework was built to diagnose cytomegalovirus status from the catalog of TCR beta chain sequences. What TCRdb holds here is the immuneACCESS table cut down to in-frame rearrangements. Part of the clones is not present; checked against another copy, under half of the missing clones reflect an unresolved V gene, and the others are unexplained. V and J calls and clone size are those listed in that table; D and trimming were worked out from the DNA. The sample data list tens of thousands of clones, and 80% to 95% of these were observed just once. Of the sample, approximately 4% is held by the ten largest clones.

The donors were included in the validation cohort of approximately 130 subjects, a group kept apart from the approximately 650-subject first cohort. The CDR3 has 13 amino acids, counting the end cysteine and phenylalanine. The DNA shown is the 39-base CDR3, in frame from base 1. V loses 7 bases, J loses 5 bases, and the germline ends lie 12 bases apart. CDR1 SNHLY and CDR2 FYNNEI are derived from the germline V gene. The sample originates from a study of cytomegalovirus exposure and HLA in healthy donors (dated by TCRdb to the late 2010s). For context, the study as a whole: The 500 to 800 repertoires of the first cohort and the 120 or so validation repertoires were produced on the same platform, according to a later analysis. To predict cytomegalovirus infection status, the study combined high-throughput TCR immunosequencing, statistical association of individual TCRs with disease status, and machine learning. In addition to the first cohort of roughly 670 subjects, a separate validation cohort of 120 different subjects was used. The aim of the study was to test whether cataloging public T cell receptors could identify signatures of past pathogen exposure. Paper-wide results and their limitations: According to the authors, the approach could potentially be generalized to other disease states and immunological phenotypes. A later analysis found that TCRs clustered in the first cohort also tended to co-occur in the roughly 110 validation repertoires, with more than 90% of cluster scores above 0. While some public TCRs were present in many individuals, most TCR sequences turned up only very rarely across donors. All 120 or so repertoires were used to score co-occurrence in the validation cohort in a later analysis, because that analysis had no HLA typing for the cohort. A few of the identified cytomegalovirus-associated TCR beta chains were confirmed in vitro to be specific for cytomegalovirus antigens. In the study, around 150 TCR beta chains were listed as associated with cytomegalovirus. In both the original and validation cohorts, the classifier was reported to diagnose cytomegalovirus status with high specificity and sensitivity.

The sequence is built from TRBV2 and TRBJ2-1, with TRBD1 perhaps the D gene, on 6 matching bases. The sequence was collected from a woman aged 30 to 39 in good health and CMV-seronegative. The sequenced material came from PBMCs. The bases read TGTGCCAGCACCACAGGGAATCACAATGAGCAGTTCTTC. Translated, it reads CASTTGNHNEQFF.